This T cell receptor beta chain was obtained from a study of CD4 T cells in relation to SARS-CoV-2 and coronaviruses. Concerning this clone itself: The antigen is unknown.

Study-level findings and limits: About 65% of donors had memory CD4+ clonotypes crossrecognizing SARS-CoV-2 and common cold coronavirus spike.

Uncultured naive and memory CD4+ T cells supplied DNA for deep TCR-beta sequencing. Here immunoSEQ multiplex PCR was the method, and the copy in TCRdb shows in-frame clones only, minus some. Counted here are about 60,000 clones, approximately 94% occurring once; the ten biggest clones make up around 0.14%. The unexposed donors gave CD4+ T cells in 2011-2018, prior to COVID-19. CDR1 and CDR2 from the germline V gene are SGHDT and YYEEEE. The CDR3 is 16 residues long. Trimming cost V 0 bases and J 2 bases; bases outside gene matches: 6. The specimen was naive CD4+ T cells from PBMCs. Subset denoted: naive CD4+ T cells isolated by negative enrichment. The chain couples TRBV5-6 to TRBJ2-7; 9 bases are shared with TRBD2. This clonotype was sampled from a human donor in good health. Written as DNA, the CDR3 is TGTGCCAGCAGCTTGGCCGGACTAGCGACAGCCTACGAGCAGTACTTC. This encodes CASSLAGLATAYEQYF.